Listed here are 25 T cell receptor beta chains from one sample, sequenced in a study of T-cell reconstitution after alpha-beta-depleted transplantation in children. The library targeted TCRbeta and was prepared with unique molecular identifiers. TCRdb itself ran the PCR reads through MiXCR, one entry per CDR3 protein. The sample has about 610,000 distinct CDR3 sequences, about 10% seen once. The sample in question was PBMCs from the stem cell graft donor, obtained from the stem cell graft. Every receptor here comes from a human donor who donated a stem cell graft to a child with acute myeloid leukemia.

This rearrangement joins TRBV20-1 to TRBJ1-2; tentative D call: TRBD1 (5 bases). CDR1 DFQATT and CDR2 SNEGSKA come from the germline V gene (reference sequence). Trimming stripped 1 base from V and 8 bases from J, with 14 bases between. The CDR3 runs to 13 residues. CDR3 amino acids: CSARGGDTLGYTF. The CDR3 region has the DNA TGCAGTGCTAGAGGGGGGGATACTCTAGGCTACACCTTC.

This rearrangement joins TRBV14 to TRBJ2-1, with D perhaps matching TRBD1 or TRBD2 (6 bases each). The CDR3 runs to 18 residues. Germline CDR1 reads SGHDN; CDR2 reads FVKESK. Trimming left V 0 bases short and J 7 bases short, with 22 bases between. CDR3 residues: CASSQDRGRRREGNEQFF. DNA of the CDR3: TGTGCCAGCAGCCAAGATCGGGGGCGGAGGAGGGAAGGGAATGAGCAGTTCTTC.

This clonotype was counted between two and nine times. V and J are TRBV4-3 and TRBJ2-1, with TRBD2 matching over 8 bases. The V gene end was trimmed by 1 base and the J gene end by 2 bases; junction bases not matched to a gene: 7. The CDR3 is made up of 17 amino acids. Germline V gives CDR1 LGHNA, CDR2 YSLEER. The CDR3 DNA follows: TGCGCCAGCAGCCAAGGACGCCGGGAGGGCCCCTACAATGAGCAGTTCTTC. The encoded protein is CASSQGRREGPYNEQFF.

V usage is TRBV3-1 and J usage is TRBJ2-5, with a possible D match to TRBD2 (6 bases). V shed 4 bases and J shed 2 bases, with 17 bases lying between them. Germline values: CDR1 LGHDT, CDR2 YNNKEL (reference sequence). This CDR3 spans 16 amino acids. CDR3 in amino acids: CASSPWGREQQETQYF. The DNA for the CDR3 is TGTGCCAGCAGCCCGTGGGGTCGGGAGCAACAAGAGACCCAGTACTTC.

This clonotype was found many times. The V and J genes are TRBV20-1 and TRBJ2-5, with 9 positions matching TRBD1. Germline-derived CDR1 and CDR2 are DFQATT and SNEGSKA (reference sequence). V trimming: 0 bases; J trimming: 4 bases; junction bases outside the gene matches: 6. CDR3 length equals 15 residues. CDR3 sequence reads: CSARDQVTGGETQYF. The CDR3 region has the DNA TGCAGTGCTAGAGATCAAGTGACAGGGGGAGAGACCCAGTACTTC.

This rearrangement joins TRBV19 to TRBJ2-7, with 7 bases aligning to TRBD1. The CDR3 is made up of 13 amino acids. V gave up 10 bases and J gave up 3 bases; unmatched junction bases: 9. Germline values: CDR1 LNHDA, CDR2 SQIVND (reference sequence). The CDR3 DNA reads TGTGCCACCACGGGCAGGGGGATCTACGAGCAGTACTTC. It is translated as CATTGRGIYEQYF.

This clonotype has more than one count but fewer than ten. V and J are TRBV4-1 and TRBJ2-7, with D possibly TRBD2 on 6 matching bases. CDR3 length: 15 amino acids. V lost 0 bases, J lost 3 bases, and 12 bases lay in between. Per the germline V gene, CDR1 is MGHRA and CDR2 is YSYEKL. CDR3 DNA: TGCGCCAGCAGCCAAGATCGAGCGGAGGGCTACGAGCAGTACTTC. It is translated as CASSQDRAEGYEQYF.

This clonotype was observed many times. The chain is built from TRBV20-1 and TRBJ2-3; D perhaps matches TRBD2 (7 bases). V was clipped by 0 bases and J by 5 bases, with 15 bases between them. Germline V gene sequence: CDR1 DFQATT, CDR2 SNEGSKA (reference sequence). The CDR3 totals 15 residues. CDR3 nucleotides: TGCAGTGCTAGAGATACACGGGGGGCCCTAGATACGCAGTATTTT. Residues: CSARDTRGALDTQYF.

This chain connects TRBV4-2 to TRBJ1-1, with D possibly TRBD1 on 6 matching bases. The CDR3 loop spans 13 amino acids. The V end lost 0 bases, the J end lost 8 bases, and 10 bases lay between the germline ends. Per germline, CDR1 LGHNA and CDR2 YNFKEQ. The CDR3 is CASSQDPGTEAFF. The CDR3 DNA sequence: TGTGCCAGCAGCCAAGATCCTGGGACAGAAGCTTTCTTT.

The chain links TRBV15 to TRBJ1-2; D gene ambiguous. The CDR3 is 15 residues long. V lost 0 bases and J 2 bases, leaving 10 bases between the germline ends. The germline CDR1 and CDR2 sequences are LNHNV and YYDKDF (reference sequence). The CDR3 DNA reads TGTGCCACCAGCAGAGATCGCCATCCGAACTATGGCTACACCTTC. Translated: CATSRDRHPNYGYTF.

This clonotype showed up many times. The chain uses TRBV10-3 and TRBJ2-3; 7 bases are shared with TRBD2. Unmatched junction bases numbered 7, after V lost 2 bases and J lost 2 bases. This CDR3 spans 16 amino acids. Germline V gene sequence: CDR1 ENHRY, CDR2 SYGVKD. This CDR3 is CAISERSSGITDTQYF. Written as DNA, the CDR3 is TGTGCCATCAGTGAGAGGTCTAGCGGTATCACAGATACGCAGTATTTT.

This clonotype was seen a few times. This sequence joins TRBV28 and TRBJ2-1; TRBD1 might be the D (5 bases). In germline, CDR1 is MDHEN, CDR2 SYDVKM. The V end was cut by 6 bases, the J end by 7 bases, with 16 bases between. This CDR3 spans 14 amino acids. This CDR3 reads CASRVVWKGNEQFF. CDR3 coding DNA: TGTGCCAGCAGGGTCGTTTGGAAGGGGAATGAGCAGTTCTTC.

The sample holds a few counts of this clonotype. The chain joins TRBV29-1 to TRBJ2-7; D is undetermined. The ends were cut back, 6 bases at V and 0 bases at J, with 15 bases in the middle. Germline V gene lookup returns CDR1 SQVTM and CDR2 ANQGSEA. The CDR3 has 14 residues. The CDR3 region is CSVSHGASSYEQYF. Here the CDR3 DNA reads TGCAGCGTAAGTCACGGAGCAAGCTCCTACGAGCAGTACTTC.

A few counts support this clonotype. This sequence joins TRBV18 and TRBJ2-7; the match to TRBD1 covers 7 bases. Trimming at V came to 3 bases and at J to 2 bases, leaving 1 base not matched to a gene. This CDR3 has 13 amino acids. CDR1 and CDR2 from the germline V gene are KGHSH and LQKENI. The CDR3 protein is CASSPDRAYEQYF. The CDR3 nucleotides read TGTGCCAGCTCACCTGACAGGGCCTACGAGCAGTACTTC.

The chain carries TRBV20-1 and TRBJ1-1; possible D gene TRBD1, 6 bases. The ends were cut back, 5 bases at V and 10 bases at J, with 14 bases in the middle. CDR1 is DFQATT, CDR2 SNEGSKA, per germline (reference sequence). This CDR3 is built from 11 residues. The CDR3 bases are TGCAGTGCTCCCACAGGGACGGCAGCTTTCTTT. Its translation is CSAPTGTAAFF.

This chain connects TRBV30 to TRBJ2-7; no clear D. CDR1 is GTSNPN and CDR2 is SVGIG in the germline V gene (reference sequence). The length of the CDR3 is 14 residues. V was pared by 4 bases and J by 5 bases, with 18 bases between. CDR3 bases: TGTGCCTGGACCCTAGGCATCCCTGGGAACGAGCAGTACTTC. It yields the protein CAWTLGIPGNEQYF.

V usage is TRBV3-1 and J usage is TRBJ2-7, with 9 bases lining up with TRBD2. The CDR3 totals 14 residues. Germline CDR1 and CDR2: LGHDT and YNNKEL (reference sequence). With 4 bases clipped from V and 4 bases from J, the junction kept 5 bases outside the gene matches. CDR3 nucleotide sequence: TGTGCCAGCAGCCTTAGGACTAGCGATTACGAGCAGTACTTC. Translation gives CASSLRTSDYEQYF.

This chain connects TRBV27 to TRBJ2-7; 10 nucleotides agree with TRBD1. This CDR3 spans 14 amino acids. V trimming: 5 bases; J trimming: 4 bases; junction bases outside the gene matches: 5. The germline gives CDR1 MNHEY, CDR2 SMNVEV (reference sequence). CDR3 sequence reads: CASSDQDRGYEQYF. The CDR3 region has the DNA TGTGCCAGCAGTGACCAGGACAGGGGGTACGAGCAGTACTTC.

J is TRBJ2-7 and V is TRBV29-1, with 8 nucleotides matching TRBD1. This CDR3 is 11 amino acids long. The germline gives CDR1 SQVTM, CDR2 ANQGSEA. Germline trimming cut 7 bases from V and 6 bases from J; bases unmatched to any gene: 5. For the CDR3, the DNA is TGCAGCGCTACACAGGGGGTCGAGCAGTACTTC. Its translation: CSATQGVEQYF.

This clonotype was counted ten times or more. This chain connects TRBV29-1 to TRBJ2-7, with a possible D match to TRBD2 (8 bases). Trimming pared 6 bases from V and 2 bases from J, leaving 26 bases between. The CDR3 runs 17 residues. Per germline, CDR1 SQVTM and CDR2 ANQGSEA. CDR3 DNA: TGCAGCGTGACAGCCGGACTAGCCCCAGGGGGAACCTACGAGCAGTACTTC. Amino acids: CSVTAGLAPGGTYEQYF.

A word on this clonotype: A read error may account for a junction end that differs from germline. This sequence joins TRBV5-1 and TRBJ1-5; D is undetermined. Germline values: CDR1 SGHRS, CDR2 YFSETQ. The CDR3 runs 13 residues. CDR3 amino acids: CASSLESNHPQHF. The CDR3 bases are TGCGCCAGCAGCTTGGAGAGCAATCATCCCCAGCATTTT.

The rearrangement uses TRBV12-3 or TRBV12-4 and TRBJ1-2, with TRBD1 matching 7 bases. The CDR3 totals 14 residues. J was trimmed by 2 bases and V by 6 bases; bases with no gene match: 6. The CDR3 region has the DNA TGTGCCAGCAGCCCACTCAGGGGGAACTATGGCTACACCTTC. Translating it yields CASSPLRGNYGYTF.

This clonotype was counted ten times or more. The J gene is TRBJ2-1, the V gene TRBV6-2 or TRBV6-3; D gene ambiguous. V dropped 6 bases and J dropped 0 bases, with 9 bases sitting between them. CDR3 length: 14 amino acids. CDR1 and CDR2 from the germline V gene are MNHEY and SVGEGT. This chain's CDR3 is CASREMSSYNEQFF. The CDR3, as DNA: TGTGCCAGCAGGGAGATGAGCTCCTACAATGAGCAGTTCTTC.

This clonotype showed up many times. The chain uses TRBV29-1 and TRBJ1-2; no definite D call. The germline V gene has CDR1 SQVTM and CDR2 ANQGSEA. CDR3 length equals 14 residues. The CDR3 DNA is TGCATTTCTAGGAGTGGCCCCCCTAACTATGGCTACACCTTC. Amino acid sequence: CISRSGPPNYGYTF.

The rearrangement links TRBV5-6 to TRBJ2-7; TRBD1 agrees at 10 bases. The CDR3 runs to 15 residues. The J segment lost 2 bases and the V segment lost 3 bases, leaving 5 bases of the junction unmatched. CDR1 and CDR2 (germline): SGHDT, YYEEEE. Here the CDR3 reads CASSWGQGKPYEQYF. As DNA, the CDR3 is TGTGCCAGCAGCTGGGGACAGGGGAAGCCCTACGAGCAGTACTTC.